These T cell receptor beta chains were read from a single sample in a study of T-cell reconstitution after alpha-beta-depleted transplantation in children. One entry per CDR3 protein results from TCRdb running MiXCR on the PCR reads. Of about 7,700 distinct CDR3 sequences listed, approximately 12% are singletons. Sequences were derived from PBMCs, mostly from graft donor cells, sampled 60 days after TCRalphabeta/CD19-depleted stem cell transplant. These receptors all stem from a patient aged 2-15 years who had a stem cell transplant for inherited bone marrow failure, so the T cells may come from the graft donor. The CDR3 runs from the conserved cysteine through the conserved F or W. A D gene is named only where the DNA matches it firmly. The size entry is marked missing in some rows and otherwise reads once, few, many or a size class.

TRBJ2-7,.,many,TRBV7-9,CASSPGFTYEQYF,TGTGCCAGCAGTCCCGGGTTCACCTACGAGCAGTACTTC
TRBJ1-1,.,medium-sized,TRBV6-4,CASSEQLNTEAFF,TGTGCCAGCAGTGAACAGCTGAACACTGAAGCTTTCTTT
TRBJ1-4,TRBD1,many,TRBV7-9,CASRDHRGRKLFF,TGTGCCAGCAGGGACCACAGGGGGCGGAAACTGTTTTTT
TRBJ2-3,TRBD1,many,TRBV7-2,CASSPRQGSDTQYF,TGTGCCAGCAGCCCTAGACAGGGATCAGATACGCAGTATTTT
TRBJ2-5,.,.,TRBV7-9,CATAEGGTQYF,TGTGCCACCGCGGAGGGGGGGACCCAGTACTTC
TRBJ2-1,.,many,TRBV20-1,CSAPKGWEVFPEQFF,TGCAGTGCTCCCAAGGGGTGGGAGGTTTTCCCTGAGCAGTTCTTC
TRBJ1-4,TRBD1,.,TRBV15,CATSKGVDRGLEKLFF,TGTGCCACCAGCAAAGGGGTAGACAGGGGGCTTGAAAAACTGTTTTTT
TRBJ1-1,.,once,TRBV28,CAMGPGLVGAEAFF,TGTGCCATGGGCCCGGGGCTCGTGGGCGCTGAAGCTTTCTTT
TRBJ2-5,TRBD2,many,TRBV13,CASSLYASGEETQYF,TGTGCCAGCAGCTTGTACGCTAGCGGGGAAGAGACCCAGTACTTC
TRBJ2-1,TRBD2,medium-sized,TRBV5-1,CASSATSANSYNEQFF,TGCGCCAGCAGCGCGACTAGCGCCAACTCCTACAATGAGCAGTTCTTC
TRBJ1-2,TRBD1,medium-sized,TRBV7-9,CASSPYWGTGAYTF,TGTGCCAGCAGCCCCTATTGGGGAACAGGGGCCTACACCTTC
TRBJ2-5,.,many,TRBV5-1,CASSLVLGGMETQYF,TGCGCCAGCAGCTTGGTCCTGGGGGGTATGGAGACCCAGTACTTC
TRBJ2-2,TRBD1,.,TRBV5-1,CASSLSATGGTGELFF,TGCGCCAGCAGCTTGTCGGCAACAGGGGGGACCGGGGAGCTGTTTTTT
TRBJ1-6,.,many,TRBV20-1,CSARDLAGRSYNSPLHF,TGCAGTGCTAGAGATCTCGCAGGACGCTCCTATAATTCACCCCTCCACTTT
TRBJ1-4,.,many,TRBV7-2,CASSPGARYRGEKLFF,TGTGCCAGCAGCCCGGGGGCAAGATACCGAGGCGAAAAACTGTTTTTT
TRBJ2-2,TRBD2,many,TRBV10-3,CAIRKWEREGQTGELFF,TGTGCCATCAGGAAGTGGGAGCGGGAGGGCCAGACCGGGGAGCTGTTTTTT
TRBJ2-1,.,.,TRBV30,CAWTGENEQFF,TGTGCCTGGACGGGAGAGAATGAGCAGTTCTTC
TRBJ2-7,.,many,TRBV20-1,CSARGAGSYEQYF,TGCAGTGCTAGAGGGGCGGGGTCCTACGAGCAGTACTTC
TRBJ1-6,.,many,TRBV6-5,CASSTQRPTGTYSPLHF,TGTGCCAGCAGTACCCAGAGGCCCACAGGGACGTATTCACCCCTCCACTTT
TRBJ1-1,TRBD1,many,TRBV5-1,CASSLTGATEAFF,TGCGCCAGCAGCTTGACAGGGGCCACTGAAGCTTTCTTT
TRBJ2-7,TRBD2,many,TRBV27,CASSGGLANYEQYF,TGTGCCAGCAGTGGGGGACTAGCGAACTACGAGCAGTACTTC
TRBJ2-3,.,many,TRBV5-6,CASRLTSTDTQYF,TGTGCCAGCAGACTTACCAGCACAGATACGCAGTATTTT
TRBJ2-7,.,many,TRBV10-3,CAISDSQEPLGEQYF,TGTGCCATCAGTGACTCACAGGAACCCCTAGGTGAGCAGTACTTC
TRBJ2-5,TRBD2,many,TRBV18,CASSPSAGQETQYF,TGTGCCAGCTCACCGTCAGCGGGGCAAGAGACCCAGTACTTC
TRBJ1-2,.,many,TRBV6-6,CASSSSREIGYTF,TGTGCCAGCAGTTCTTCCAGGGAGATTGGCTACACCTTC
TRBJ2-3,.,many,TRBV6-5,CASRDTQYF,TGTGCCAGCCGGGATACGCAGTATTTT
TRBJ2-1,TRBD2,.,TRBV7-9,CAMGPSGSSSYNEQFF,TGTGCCATGGGCCCTAGCGGCTCGAGCTCCTACAATGAGCAGTTCTTC
TRBJ2-3,.,many,TRBV12-3/TRBV12-4,CASSFALSDRPLGTDTQYF,TGTGCCAGCAGTTTCGCTCTGTCCGACAGGCCCCTGGGGACAGATACGCAGTATTTT
TRBJ1-6,.,many,TRBV3-1,CASSQDSTGYSPLHF,TGTGCCAGCAGCCAAGACTCGACAGGATATTCACCCCTCCACTTT
TRBJ1-1,TRBD1,many,TRBV29-1,CSVDRGRNTEAFF,TGCAGCGTAGACAGGGGGCGAAACACTGAAGCTTTCTTT
TRBJ1-4,TRBD1,many,TRBV20-1,CSASLGRGEKLFF,TGCAGTGCTTCCTTGGGCAGGGGGGAAAAACTGTTTTTT
TRBJ1-5,.,many,TRBV6-5,CASSYTGTQPQHF,TGTGCCAGCAGTTACACAGGGACTCAGCCCCAGCATTTT
TRBJ2-7,.,many,TRBV7-9,CASTESGVSYEQYF,TGTGCCAGCACCGAATCAGGGGTGAGCTACGAGCAGTACTTC
TRBJ1-2,.,many,TRBV28,CASRLQGYYGYTF,TGTGCCAGCAGGTTACAAGGATACTATGGCTACACCTTC
TRBJ1-2,.,many,TRBV5-1,CASSPPPGAGGYTF,TGCGCCAGCAGCCCCCCTCCGGGGGCCGGGGGCTACACCTTC
TRBJ2-5,.,many,TRBV30,CAWRSQGRGQETQYF,TGTGCCTGGAGGAGTCAGGGTCGGGGCCAAGAGACCCAGTACTTC
TRBJ1-4,.,many,TRBV28,CASSALAGTNEKLFF,TGTGCCAGCAGTGCCCTGGCAGGGACTAATGAAAAACTGTTTTTT
TRBJ1-4,TRBD1,many,TRBV27,CASSLDRGEKLFF,TGTGCCAGCAGTTTGGACAGGGGTGAAAAACTGTTTTTT
TRBJ2-1,.,many,TRBV28,CASRPGGGGPYNEQFF,TGTGCCAGCAGACCCGGAGGGGGAGGGCCCTACAATGAGCAGTTCTTC
TRBJ1-5,.,medium-sized,TRBV20-1,CSAGTLEDSNQPQHF,TGCAGTGCTGGGACACTGGAGGATAGCAATCAGCCCCAGCATTTT
TRBJ2-1,TRBD2,many,TRBV7-9,CASNEAGASYNEQFF,TGTGCCAGCAACGAAGCGGGAGCATCCTACAATGAGCAGTTCTTC
TRBJ1-6,.,.,TRBV28,CASSLSTIVYSPLHF,TGTGCCAGCAGTTTATCGACCATAGTTTATTCACCCCTCCACTTT
TRBJ2-7,.,medium-sized,TRBV15,CATSEGRGYEQYF,TGTGCCACCAGCGAGGGGCGGGGCTACGAGCAGTACTTC
TRBJ2-3,TRBD2,many,TRBV4-3,CASSPFRSGVTDTQYF,TGCGCCAGCAGCCCCTTTAGGAGCGGGGTCACAGATACGCAGTATTTT
TRBJ2-5,.,many,TRBV7-9,CASSLALNTQETQYF,TGTGCCAGCAGCTTAGCGCTGAACACCCAAGAGACCCAGTACTTC
TRBJ2-3,TRBD2,many,TRBV20-1,CSASPSGRLTDTQYF,TGCAGTGCTAGCCCTAGCGGGAGACTCACAGATACGCAGTATTTT
TRBJ1-5,.,many,TRBV6-1,CASSPWGNQPQHF,TGTGCCAGCAGCCCCTGGGGGAATCAGCCCCAGCATTTT
TRBJ2-1,.,many,TRBV7-9,CASSPRGSGVGNEQFF,TGTGCCAGCAGCCCACGAGGGTCGGGAGTGGGCAATGAGCAGTTCTTC
TRBJ2-1,TRBD2,.,TRBV5-1,CASSRGGGRVNEQFF,TGCGCCAGCAGCCGGGGGGGGGGCCGGGTCAATGAGCAGTTCTTC
TRBJ2-7,.,many,TRBV6-1,CASSRRKSSYEQYF,TGTGCCAGCAGTAGACGGAAGAGCTCCTACGAGCAGTACTTC
TRBJ2-2,.,many,TRBV11-2,CASSLDLEMMNTGELFF,TGTGCCAGCAGCTTAGACCTGGAGATGATGAACACCGGGGAGCTGTTTTTT
TRBJ2-1,.,many,TRBV29-1,CSVTGTIEEQFF,TGCAGCGTTACCGGGACCATAGAGGAGCAGTTCTTC
TRBJ2-5,.,.,TRBV6-7,CCSARDRLAGQETQYF,.